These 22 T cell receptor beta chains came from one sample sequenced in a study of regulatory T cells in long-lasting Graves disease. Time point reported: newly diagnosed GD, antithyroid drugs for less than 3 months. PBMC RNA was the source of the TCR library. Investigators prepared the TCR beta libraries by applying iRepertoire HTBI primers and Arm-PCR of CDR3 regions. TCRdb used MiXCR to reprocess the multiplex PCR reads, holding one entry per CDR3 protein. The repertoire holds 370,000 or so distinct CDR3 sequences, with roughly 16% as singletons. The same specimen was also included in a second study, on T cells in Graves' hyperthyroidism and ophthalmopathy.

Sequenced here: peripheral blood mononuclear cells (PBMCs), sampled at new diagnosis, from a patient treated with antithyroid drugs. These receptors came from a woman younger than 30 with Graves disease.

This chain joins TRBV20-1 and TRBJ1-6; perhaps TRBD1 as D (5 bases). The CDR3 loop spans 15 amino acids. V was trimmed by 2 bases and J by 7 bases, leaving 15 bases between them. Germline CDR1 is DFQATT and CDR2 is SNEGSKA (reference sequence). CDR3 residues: CSARFPGGGNSPLHF. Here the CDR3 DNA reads TGCAGTGCTAGATTCCCCGGGGGAGGGAATTCACCCCTCCACTTT.

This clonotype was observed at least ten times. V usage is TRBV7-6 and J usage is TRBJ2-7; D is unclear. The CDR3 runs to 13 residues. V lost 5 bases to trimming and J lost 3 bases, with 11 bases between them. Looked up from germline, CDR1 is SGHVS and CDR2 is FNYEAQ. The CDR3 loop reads CASSPLLGYEQYF. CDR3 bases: TGTGCCAGCAGCCCCCTGCTGGGCTACGAGCAGTACTTC.

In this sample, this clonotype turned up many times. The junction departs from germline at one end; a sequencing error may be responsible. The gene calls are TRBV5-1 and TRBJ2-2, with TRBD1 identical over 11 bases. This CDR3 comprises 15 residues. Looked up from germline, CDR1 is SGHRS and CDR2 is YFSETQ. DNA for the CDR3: TGTGCCAGCAGCTCCGGGACAGGGGGAGTCGGGGAGCTGTTTTTT. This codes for CASSSGTGGVGELFF.

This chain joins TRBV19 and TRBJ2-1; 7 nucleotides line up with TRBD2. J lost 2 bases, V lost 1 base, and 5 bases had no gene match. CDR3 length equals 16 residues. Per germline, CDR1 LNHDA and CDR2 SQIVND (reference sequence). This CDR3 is CASSIGEGIPYNEQFF. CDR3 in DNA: TGTGCCAGTAGTATAGGGGAGGGGATACCCTACAATGAGCAGTTCTTC.

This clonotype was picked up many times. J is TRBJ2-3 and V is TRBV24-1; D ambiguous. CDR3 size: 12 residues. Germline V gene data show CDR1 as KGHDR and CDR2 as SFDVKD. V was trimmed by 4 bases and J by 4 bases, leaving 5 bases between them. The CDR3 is CATSDVSDTQYF. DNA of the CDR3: TGTGCCACCAGTGACGTTTCAGATACGCAGTATTTT.

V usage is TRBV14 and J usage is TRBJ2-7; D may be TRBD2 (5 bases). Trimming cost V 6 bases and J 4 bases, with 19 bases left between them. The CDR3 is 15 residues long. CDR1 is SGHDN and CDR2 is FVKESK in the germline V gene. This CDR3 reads CASRPRGAAPYEQYF. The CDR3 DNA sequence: TGTGCCAGCAGGCCCCGGGGTGCCGCCCCATACGAGCAGTACTTC.

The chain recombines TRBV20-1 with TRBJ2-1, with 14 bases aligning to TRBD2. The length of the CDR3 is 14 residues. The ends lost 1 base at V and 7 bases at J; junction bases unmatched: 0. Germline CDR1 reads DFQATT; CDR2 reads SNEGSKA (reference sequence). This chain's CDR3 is CSARGLAGGNEQFF. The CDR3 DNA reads TGCAGTGCTAGAGGACTAGCGGGGGGGAATGAGCAGTTCTTC.

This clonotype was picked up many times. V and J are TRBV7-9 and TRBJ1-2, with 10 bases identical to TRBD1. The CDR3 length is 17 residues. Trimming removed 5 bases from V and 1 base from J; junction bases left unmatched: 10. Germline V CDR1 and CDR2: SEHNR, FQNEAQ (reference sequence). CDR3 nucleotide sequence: TGTGCCAGCAGCGCTCCGGGACAGGGGACCCTTAACTATGGCTACACCTTC. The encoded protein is CASSAPGQGTLNYGYTF. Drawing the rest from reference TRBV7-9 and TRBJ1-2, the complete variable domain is DTGVSQNPRHKITKRGQNVTFRCDPISEHNRLYWYRQTLGQGPEFLTYFQNEAQLEKSRLLSDRFSAERPKGSFSTLEIQRTEQGDSAMYLCASSAPGQGTLNYGYTFGSGTRLTVV.

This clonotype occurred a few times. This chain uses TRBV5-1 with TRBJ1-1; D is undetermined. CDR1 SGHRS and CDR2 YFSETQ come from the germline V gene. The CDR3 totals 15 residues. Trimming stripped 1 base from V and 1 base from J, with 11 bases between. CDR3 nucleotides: TGCGCCAGCAGCTTGAGCGTCCTACCGAACACTGAAGCTTTCTTT. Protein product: CASSLSVLPNTEAFF.

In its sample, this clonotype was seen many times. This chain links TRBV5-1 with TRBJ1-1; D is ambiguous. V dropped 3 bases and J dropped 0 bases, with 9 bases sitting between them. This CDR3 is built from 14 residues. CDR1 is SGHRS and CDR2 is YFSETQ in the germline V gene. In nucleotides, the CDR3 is TGCGCCAGCAGCTCGGACGGAATGAACACTGAAGCTTTCTTT. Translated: CASSSDGMNTEAFF.

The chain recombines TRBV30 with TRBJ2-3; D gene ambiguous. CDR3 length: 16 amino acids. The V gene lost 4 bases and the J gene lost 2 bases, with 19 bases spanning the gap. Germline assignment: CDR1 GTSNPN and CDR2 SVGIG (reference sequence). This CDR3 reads CAWTSGISRDTDTQYF. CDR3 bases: TGTGCCTGGACCTCAGGCATCAGCCGCGACACAGATACGCAGTATTTT.

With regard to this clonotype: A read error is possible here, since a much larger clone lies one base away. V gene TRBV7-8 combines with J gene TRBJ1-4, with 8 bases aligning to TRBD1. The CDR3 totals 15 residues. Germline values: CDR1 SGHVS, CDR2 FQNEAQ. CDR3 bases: TGTGCCAGCAGCTTAAGACAGGGGAAGAATGAAAAACTGCTTTTT. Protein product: CASSLRQGKNEKLLF. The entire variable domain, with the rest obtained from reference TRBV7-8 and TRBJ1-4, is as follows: GAGVSQSPRYKVAKRGQDVALRCDPISGHVSLFWYQQALGQGPEFLTYFQNEAQLDKSGLPSDRFFAERPEGSVSTLKIQRTQQEDSAVYLCASSLRQGKNEKLLFGSGTQLSVL.

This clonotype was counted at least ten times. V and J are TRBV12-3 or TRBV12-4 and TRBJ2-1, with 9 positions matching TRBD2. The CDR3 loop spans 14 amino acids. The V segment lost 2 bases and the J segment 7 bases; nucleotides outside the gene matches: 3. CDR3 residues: CASSLIAGVNEQFF. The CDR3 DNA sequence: TGTGCCAGCAGTTTAATAGCGGGAGTTAATGAGCAGTTCTTC.

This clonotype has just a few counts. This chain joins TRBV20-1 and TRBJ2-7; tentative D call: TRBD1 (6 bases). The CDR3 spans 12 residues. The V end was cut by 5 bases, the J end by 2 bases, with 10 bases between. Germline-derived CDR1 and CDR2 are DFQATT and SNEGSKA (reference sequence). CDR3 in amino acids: CSARQGTYEQYF. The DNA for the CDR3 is TGCAGTGCTCGGCAGGGGACCTACGAGCAGTACTTC.

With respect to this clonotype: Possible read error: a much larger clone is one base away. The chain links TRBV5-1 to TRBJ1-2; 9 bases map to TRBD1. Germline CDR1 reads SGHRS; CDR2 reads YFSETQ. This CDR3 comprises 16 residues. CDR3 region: CARSLGAGQGNYGYTF. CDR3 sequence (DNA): TGTGCCAGGAGCTTAGGTGCCGGACAGGGGAACTATGGCTACACCTTC.

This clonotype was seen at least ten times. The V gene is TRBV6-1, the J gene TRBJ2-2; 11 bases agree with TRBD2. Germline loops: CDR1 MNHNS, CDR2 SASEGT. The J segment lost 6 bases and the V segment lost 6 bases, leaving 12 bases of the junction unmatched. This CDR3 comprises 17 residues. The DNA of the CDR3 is TGTGCCAGCAGCGTACCAACTAGCGGGAGAATCGCCGGGGAGCTGTTTTTT. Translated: CASSVPTSGRIAGELFF.

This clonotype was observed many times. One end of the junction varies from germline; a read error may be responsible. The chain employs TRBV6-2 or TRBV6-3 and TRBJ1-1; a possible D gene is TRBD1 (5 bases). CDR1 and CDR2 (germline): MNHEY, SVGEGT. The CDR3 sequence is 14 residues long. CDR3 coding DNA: TGCGCCAGCAGCCTTGGGGGGTCGAACACTGAAGCTTTCTTT. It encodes CASSLGGSNTEAFF.

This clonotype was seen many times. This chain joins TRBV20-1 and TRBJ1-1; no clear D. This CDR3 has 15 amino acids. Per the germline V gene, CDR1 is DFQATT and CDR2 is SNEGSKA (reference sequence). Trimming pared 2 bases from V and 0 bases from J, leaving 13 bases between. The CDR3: CSARIEDLMNTEAFF. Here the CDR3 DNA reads TGCAGTGCTAGAATCGAGGACCTAATGAACACTGAAGCTTTCTTT.

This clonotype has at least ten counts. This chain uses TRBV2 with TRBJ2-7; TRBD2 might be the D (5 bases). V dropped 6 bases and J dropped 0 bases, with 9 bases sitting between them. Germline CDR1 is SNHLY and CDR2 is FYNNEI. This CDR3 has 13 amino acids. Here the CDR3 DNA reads TGTGCCAGCAGCGGACTCTACTCCTACGAGCAGTACTTC. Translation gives CASSGLYSYEQYF.

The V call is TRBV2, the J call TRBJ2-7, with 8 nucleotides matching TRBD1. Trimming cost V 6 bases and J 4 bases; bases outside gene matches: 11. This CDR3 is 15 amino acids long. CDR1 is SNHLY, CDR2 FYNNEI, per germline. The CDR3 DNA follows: TGTGCCAGCAGCCCCGGTAGGGACAGGTCTTACGAGCAGTACTTC. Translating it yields CASSPGRDRSYEQYF.

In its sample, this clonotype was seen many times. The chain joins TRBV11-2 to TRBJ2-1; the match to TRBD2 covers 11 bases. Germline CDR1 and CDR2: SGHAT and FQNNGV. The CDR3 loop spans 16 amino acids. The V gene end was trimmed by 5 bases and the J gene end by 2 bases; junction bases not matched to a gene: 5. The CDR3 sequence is CASSSNSGRAYNEQFF. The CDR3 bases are TGTGCCAGCAGCAGCAATAGCGGGAGGGCCTACAATGAGCAGTTCTTC.

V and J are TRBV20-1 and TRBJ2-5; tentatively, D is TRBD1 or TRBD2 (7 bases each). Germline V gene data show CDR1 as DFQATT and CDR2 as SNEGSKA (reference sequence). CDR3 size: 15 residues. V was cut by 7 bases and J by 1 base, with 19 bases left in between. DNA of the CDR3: TGCAGTGTCATAGAGGGGGCTAGCGGCCAAGAGACCCAGTACTTC. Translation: CSVIEGASGQETQYF.